This TCR beta chain was recovered during a study of T-cell memory formation after mild COVID-19. The overall study: TCR clustering was largely donor specific.

Overall study results and limits: CD8+ contracting clones occupied EMRA, while CD4+ ones occupied mainly CM and EM. There were some responding clones in pre-infection memory, which suggested that cross-reactive memory had joined.

Looked up from germline, CDR1 is SGHTA and CDR2 is FQGNSA. The CDR3 loop spans 15 amino acids. V was clipped by 5 bases and J by 4 bases; unmatched bases: 7. This clonotype was seen at least ten times. The antigen is undetermined. TCRdb fed the 5' RACE reads into MiXCR, producing one record per CDR3 protein. Here the sample spans about 260,000 distinct CDR3 sequences, approximately 16% being singletons. Sequences were obtained from PBMCs or a T cell subset sorted from them (not recorded which). The origin of this receptor is a man between 18 and 35 years old who had mild COVID-19 (a few samples of this study predate the infection). Cell type and time point are not known. The genes are TRBV7-2 and TRBJ2-5; TRBD2 matches 10 bases. As DNA, the CDR3 is TGTGCCAGCAGCACGGAGCGGGGGGGCCGAGAGACCCAGTACTTC. Its translation: CASSTERGGRETQYF. Together with reference TRBV7-2 and TRBJ2-5, the CDR3 gives the full variable domain: GAGVSQSPSNKVTEKGKDVELRCDPISGHTALYWYRQSLGQGLEFLIYFQGNSAPDKSGLPSDRFSAERTGGSVSTLTIQRTQQEDSAVYLCASSTERGGRETQYFGPGTRLLVL.